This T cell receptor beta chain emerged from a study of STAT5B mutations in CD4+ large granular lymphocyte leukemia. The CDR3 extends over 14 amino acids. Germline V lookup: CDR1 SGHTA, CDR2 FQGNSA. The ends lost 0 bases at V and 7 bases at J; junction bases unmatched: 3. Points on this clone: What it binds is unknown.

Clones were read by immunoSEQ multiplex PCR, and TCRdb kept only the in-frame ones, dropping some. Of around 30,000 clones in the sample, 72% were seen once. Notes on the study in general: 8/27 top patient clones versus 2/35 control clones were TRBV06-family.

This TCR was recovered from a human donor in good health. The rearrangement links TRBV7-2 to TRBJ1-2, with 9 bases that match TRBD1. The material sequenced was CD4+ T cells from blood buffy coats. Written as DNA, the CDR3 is TGTGCCAGCAGCTTAGCCACAGGGGGCGGTGGCTACACCTTC. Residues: CASSLATGGGGYTF.